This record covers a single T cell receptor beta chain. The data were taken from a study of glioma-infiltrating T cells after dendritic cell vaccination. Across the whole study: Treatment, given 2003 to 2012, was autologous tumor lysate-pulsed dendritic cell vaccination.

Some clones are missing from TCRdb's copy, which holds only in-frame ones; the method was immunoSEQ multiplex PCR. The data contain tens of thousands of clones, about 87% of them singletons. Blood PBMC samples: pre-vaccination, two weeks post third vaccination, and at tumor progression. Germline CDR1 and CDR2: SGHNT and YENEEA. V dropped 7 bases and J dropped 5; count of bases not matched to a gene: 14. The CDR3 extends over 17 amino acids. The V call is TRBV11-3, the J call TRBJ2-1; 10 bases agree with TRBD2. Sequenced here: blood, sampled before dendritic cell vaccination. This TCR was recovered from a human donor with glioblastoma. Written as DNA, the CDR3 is TGTGCCAGCACCCCCGGTATTGCTAGCGGGAGAGACAATGAGCAGTTCTTC. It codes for CASTPGIASGRDNEQFF.